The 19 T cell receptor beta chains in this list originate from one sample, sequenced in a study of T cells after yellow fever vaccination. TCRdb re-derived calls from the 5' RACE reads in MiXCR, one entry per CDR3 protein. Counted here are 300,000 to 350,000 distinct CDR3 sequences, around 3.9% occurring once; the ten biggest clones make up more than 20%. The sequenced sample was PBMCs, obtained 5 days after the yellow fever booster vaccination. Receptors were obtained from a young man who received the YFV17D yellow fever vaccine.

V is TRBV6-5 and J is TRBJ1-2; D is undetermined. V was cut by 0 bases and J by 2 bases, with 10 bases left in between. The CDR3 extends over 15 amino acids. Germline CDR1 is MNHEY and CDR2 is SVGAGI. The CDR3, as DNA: TGTGCCAGCAGTTACTCGGTGGCAGGCAACTATGGCTACACCTTC. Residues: CASSYSVAGNYGYTF.

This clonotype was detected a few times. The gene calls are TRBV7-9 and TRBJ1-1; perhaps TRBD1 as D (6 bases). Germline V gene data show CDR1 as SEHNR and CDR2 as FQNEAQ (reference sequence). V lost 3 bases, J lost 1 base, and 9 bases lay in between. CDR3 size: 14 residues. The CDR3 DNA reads TGTGCCAGCAGCTTCGTGACAGGGAACACTGAAGCTTTCTTT. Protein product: CASSFVTGNTEAFF.

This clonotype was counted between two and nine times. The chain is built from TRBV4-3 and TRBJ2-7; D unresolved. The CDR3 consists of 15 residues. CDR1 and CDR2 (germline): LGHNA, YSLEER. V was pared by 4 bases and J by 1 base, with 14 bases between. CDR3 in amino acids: CASSRGGAGSYEQYF. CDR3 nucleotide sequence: TGCGCCAGCAGCCGAGGCGGTGCAGGATCCTACGAGCAGTACTTC.

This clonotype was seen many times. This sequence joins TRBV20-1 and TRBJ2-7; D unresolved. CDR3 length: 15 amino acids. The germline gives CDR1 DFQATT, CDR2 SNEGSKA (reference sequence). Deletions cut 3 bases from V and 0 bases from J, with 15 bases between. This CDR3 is CSASLLKHSSYEQYF. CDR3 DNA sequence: TGCAGTGCTAGCCTACTGAAGCATAGCTCCTACGAGCAGTACTTC.

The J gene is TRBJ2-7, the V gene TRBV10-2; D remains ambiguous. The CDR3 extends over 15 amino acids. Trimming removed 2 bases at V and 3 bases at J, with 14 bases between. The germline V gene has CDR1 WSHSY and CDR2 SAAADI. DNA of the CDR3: TGCGCCAGCAGTGAGGGGCACTTTATATACTACGAGCAGTACTTC. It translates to CASSEGHFIYYEQYF.

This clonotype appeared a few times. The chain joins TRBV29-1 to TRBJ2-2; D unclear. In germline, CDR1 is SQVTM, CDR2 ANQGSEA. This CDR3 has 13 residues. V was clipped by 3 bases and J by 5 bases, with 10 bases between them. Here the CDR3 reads CSVEYEKTGELFF. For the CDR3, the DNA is TGCAGCGTTGAGTATGAGAAGACCGGGGAGCTGTTTTTT.

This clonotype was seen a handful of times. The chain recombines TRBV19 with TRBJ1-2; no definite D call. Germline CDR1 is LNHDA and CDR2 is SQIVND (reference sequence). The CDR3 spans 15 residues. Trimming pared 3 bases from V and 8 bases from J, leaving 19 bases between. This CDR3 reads CASSMVERALRGYTF. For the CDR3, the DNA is TGTGCCAGTAGTATGGTGGAGCGGGCCCTTCGGGGCTACACCTTC. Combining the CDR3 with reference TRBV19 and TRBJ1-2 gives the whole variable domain DGGITQSPKYLFRKEGQNVTLSCEQNLNHDAMYWYRQDPGQGLRLIYYSQIVNDFQKGDIAEGYSVSREKKESFPLTVTSAQKNPTAFYLCASSMVERALRGYTFGSGTRLTVV.

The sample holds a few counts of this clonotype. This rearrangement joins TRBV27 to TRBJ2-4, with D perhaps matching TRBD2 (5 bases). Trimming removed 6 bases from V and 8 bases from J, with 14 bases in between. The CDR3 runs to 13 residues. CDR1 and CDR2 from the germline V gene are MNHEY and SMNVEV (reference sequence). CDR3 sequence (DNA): TGTGCCAGCAGACCCCTCTCCGGGGACATTCAGTACTTC. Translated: CASRPLSGDIQYF.

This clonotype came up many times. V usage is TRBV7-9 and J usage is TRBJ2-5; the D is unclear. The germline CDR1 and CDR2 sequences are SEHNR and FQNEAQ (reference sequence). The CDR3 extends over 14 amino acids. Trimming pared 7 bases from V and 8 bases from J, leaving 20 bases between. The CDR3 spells CASTSPWVPGTQYF. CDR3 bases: TGTGCCAGCACCTCCCCTTGGGTGCCCGGTACCCAGTACTTC.

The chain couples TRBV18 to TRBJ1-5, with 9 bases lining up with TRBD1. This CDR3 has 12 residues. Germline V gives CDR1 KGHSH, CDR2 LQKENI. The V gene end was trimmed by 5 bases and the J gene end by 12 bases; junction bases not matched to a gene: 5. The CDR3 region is CASSKTGGSQHF. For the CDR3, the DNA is TGTGCCAGCTCAAAGACAGGGGGGAGCCAGCATTTT.

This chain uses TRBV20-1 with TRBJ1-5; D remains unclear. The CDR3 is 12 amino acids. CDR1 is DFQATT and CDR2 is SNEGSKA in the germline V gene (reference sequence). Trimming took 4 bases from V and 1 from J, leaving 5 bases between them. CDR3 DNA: TGCAGTGCTATGGCCAGCAATCAGCCCCAGCATTTT. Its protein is CSAMASNQPQHF.

CDR3 nucleotide sequence: TGTGCCAGCAGCTTAAGGGACAGGGCCGTTGTCGGCTACACCTTC. Its translation is CASSLRDRAVVGYTF. This chain connects TRBV7-9 to TRBJ1-2, with 9 bases identical to TRBD1. With V trimmed by 2 bases and J by 8 bases, 9 bases remained unmatched. Germline loops: CDR1 SEHNR, CDR2 FQNEAQ (reference sequence). The CDR3 spans 15 residues.

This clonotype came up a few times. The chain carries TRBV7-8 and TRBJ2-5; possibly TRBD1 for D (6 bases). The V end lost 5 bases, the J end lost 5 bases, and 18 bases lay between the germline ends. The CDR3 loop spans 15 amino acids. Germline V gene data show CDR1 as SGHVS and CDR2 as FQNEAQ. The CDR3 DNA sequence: TGTGCCAGCAGCAAGCCGGGACACCTTGGGGAGACCCAGTACTTC. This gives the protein CASSKPGHLGETQYF. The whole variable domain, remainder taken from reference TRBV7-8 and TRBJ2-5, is GAGVSQSPRYKVAKRGQDVALRCDPISGHVSLFWYQQALGQGPEFLTYFQNEAQLDKSGLPSDRFFAERPEGSVSTLKIQRTQQEDSAVYLCASSKPGHLGETQYFGPGTRLLVL.

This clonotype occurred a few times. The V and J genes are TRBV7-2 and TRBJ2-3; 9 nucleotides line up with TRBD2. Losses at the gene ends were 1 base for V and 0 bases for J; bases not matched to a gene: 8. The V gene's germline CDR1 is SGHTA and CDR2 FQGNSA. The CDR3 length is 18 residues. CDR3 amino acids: CASSLGRLAETSTDTQYF. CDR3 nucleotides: TGTGCCAGCAGCTTAGGCCGACTAGCGGAAACTAGCACAGATACGCAGTATTTT.

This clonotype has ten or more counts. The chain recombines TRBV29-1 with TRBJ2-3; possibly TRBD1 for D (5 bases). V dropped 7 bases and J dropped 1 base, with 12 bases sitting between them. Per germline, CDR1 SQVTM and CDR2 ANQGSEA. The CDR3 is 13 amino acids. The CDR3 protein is CSASDSRTDTQYF. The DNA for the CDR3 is TGCAGCGCGTCTGACAGCCGCACAGATACGCAGTATTTT.

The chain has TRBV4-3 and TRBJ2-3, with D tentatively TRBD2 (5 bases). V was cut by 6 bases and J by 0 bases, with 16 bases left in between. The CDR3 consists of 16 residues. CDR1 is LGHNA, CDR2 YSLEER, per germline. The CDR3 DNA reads TGCGCCAGCAGTATTGAGGGTCCCCCTAGCACAGATACGCAGTATTTT. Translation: CASSIEGPPSTDTQYF.

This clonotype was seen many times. The CDR3: CATSREGSNTEAFF. The DNA for the CDR3 is TGTGCCACCAGCAGAGAGGGGTCGAACACTGAAGCTTTCTTT. V and J are TRBV15 and TRBJ1-1, with unresolved D. The germline V gene has CDR1 LNHNV and CDR2 YYDKDF (reference sequence). Trimming took off 0 bases at V and 1 base at J, with 6 bases between the two ends. This CDR3 spans 14 amino acids.

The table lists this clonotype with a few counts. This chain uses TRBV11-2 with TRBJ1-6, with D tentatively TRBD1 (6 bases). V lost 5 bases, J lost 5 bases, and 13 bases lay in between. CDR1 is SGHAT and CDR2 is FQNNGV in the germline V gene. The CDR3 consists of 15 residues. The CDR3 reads CASSMTGGNNSPLHF. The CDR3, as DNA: TGTGCCAGCAGCATGACAGGAGGAAATAATTCACCCCTCCACTTT.

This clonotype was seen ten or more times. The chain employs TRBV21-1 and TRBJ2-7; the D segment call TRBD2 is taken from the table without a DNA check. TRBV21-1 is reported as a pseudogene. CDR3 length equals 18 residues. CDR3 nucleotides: TGTGCCAGCAGCACCCTCCTTCGGGCCTCCTACCCCTCCTACGAGCAGTACTTC. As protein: CASSTLLRASYPSYEQYF.